These 2 T cell receptor beta chains were all obtained from the same sample, sequenced in a study of a mutant IDH1 vaccine in newly diagnosed glioma. These receptors have no identified antigens. The assay was immunoSEQ multiplex PCR, and TCRdb's table has in-frame clones only and misses some. The sample includes 40,000 to 50,000 clones, 60% to 85% of them seen just once. Specified time point: week 23, last vaccination. One vaccine dose held 300 ug of mutant IDH1 20-mer peptide and came with topical imiquimod. The sequencing used PBMCs, collected from a glioma patient whose treatment included an IDH1 peptide vaccine. The origin of the receptors is a woman aged 40 to 55 with glioma. Some clones in this sample may be carry-over from other donors' samples.

The chain employs TRBV10-3 and TRBJ1-2, with D maybe TRBD1 (5 bases). The CDR3 covers 14 residues. Trimming removed 7 bases at V and 6 bases at J, with 18 bases between. CDR1 and CDR2 from the germline V gene are ENHRY and SYGVKD. CDR3 in amino acids: CAITPGPYLNGYTF. The CDR3 bases are TGTGCCATCACGCCGGGACCTTACTTAAATGGCTACACCTTC.

The chain uses TRBV6-1 and TRBJ1-2, with D maybe TRBD1 (6 bases). Trimming took 2 bases from V and 8 from J, leaving 18 bases between them. CDR1 is MNHNS and CDR2 is SASEGT in the germline V gene. The CDR3 has 15 residues. The CDR3 sequence: CASSEWRGGVYGYTF. The CDR3 DNA sequence: TGTGCCAGCAGTGAATGGAGAGGGGGGGTCTACGGCTACACCTTC.